Presented here are 30 T cell receptor beta chains from one specimen sequenced in a study of vaccination effects on CD4 cells after COVID-19. Antigen-specific CD4+ T cell clonotypes were called by their expansion after viral peptide-pool culture in ViraFEST. Cells that had been cultured for roughly eleven days were the source of isolated CD4+ T cells. All study participants received two doses of BNT162b2 or mRNA-1273 vaccine. Their antigen targets remain unknown. Generated by immunoSEQ multiplex PCR, the TCRdb table keeps only in-frame clones and is missing some. The sample lists roughly 68,000 clones, 70% to 75% seen once, with about 1.4% in the top ten. Sample: CD4+ T cells from PBMCs cultured with HCoV-229E spike peptides, taken after COVID-19 vaccination. All receptors derive from a human donor who received a COVID-19 vaccine.

The chain links TRBV10-3 to TRBJ1-1; TRBD1 matches at 7 bases. V lost 6 bases and J lost 2; bases outside the gene matches: 3. The CDR3 spans 13 residues. Per germline, CDR1 ENHRY and CDR2 SYGVKD. CDR3 amino acids: CAIRTGTNTEAFF. CDR3 DNA: TGTGCCATCAGGACAGGGACTAACACTGAAGCTTTCTTT.

The V gene is TRBV27, the J gene TRBJ1-6, with D tentatively TRBD1 (5 bases). V was cut by 9 bases and J by 6 bases, with 12 bases left in between. The CDR3 consists of 13 residues. CDR1 and CDR2 (germline): MNHEY, SMNVEV (reference sequence). For the CDR3, the DNA is TGTGCCAGAGACAGACTTCCTAATTCACCCCTCCACTTT. This codes for CARDRLPNSPLHF.

CDR3: CASSLMTASSYNEQFF. CDR3 in DNA: TGCGCCAGCAGCTTAATGACAGCAAGCTCCTACAATGAGCAGTTCTTC. This chain connects TRBV5-1 to TRBJ2-1, with D tentatively TRBD1 (5 bases). V shed 2 bases and J shed 0 bases, with 12 bases lying between them. There are 16 residues in the CDR3. Germline CDR1 is SGHRS and CDR2 is YFSETQ.

The chain links TRBV7-9 to TRBJ2-7, with 7 bases identical to TRBD2. V gave up 4 bases and J gave up 2 bases; unmatched junction bases: 5. The CDR3 is made up of 14 amino acids. Germline V gives CDR1 SEHNR, CDR2 FQNEAQ (reference sequence). The CDR3 DNA sequence: TGTGCCAGCAGCTCCTCTAGCGGTCCCTACGAGCAGTACGTC. It is translated as CASSSSSGPYEQYV.

This clone was recorded only once. The chain recombines TRBV9 with TRBJ2-3; D tentatively reads TRBD1 or TRBD2 (5 bases each). The CDR3 length is 17 residues. From germline, CDR1 is SGDLS and CDR2 YYNGEE. The V gene lost 0 bases and the J gene lost 1 base, with 15 bases spanning the gap. Here the CDR3 reads CASSVGRGPRGTDTQYF. The CDR3 bases are TGTGCCAGCAGCGTAGGTAGGGGACCCAGGGGCACAGATACGCAGTATTTT.

The J gene is TRBJ1-6, the V gene TRBV5-1; D may be TRBD1 (5 bases). Germline V lookup: CDR1 SGHRS, CDR2 YFSETQ. V shed 4 bases and J shed 0 bases, with 20 bases lying between them. This CDR3 has 19 amino acids. The CDR3 loop reads CASSPIGAGLGSYNSPLHF. The CDR3 DNA reads TGCGCCAGCAGCCCCATAGGGGCGGGCCTAGGCTCCTATAATTCACCCCTCCACTTT.

The V and J genes are TRBV2 and TRBJ1-2, with 8 bases identical to TRBD1. The germline V gene encodes CDR1 SNHLY and CDR2 FYNNEI. The CDR3 spans 11 residues. The trim removed 8 bases at V and 7 bases at J, leaving 3 bases unmatched. CDR3 in amino acids: CASGQGLGYTF. In nucleotides, the CDR3 is TGTGCCAGCGGACAGGGACTTGGCTACACCTTC.

The V gene is TRBV12-3 or TRBV12-4, the J gene TRBJ2-4, with no clear D. There are 13 residues in the CDR3. Deletions cut 6 bases from V and 6 bases from J, with 12 bases between. The CDR3 loop reads CASRPESVNIQYF. As DNA, the CDR3 is TGTGCCAGCAGACCCGAATCAGTAAACATTCAGTACTTC.

In regard to this clone: Compared with germline, one end of the junction differs, possibly owing to a read error. The chain employs TRBV12-3 or TRBV12-4 and TRBJ1-5; no reliable D call. This CDR3 is built from 13 residues. DNA of the CDR3: TGTGCCAGCAGTTTAAATAGCTATCAGCCCCAGCATTTT. It specifies CASSLNSYQPQHF.

The V and J genes are TRBV2 and TRBJ1-3; possible D gene TRBD1, 5 bases. There are 14 residues in the CDR3. Trimming cost V 7 bases and J 8 bases, with 18 bases left between them. Germline assignment: CDR1 SNHLY and CDR2 FYNNEI. The DNA of the CDR3 is TGTGCCAGCACTAAAACCGGGGTGGGGGACACCATATATTTT. Amino acid sequence: CASTKTGVGDTIYF.

CDR3 residues: CATYPGIKKGANVLTF. CDR3 bases: TGTGCCACCTATCCCGGGATTAAGAAAGGGGCCAACGTCCTGACTTTC. J is TRBJ2-6 and V is TRBV28; D might be TRBD2 (5 bases). Trimming took off 10 bases at V and 4 bases at J, with 20 bases between the two ends. The CDR3 spans 16 residues. Germline loops: CDR1 MDHEN, CDR2 SYDVKM.

Only a few counts were recorded for this clone. The genes are TRBV19 and TRBJ1-1; D gene unclear. V gave up 3 bases and J gave up 3 bases, with 8 bases separating them. This CDR3 region has 13 residues. The germline CDR1 and CDR2 sequences are LNHDA and SQIVND (reference sequence). The CDR3 loop is CASSMGEDTEAFF. The CDR3 bases are TGTGCCAGTAGTATGGGTGAGGACACTGAAGCTTTCTTT.

The chain has TRBV7-2 and TRBJ1-1, with D uncertain. V was trimmed by 6 bases and J by 4 bases, leaving 12 bases between them. Germline lookup yields CDR1 SGHTA and CDR2 FQGNSA. The CDR3 has 13 amino acids. The CDR3 protein is CASRSRGGTEAFF. CDR3 nucleotides: TGTGCCAGCAGATCCAGAGGAGGCACTGAAGCTTTCTTT.

The chain joins TRBV6-4 to TRBJ1-1, with D unclear. V was trimmed by 0 bases and J by 5 bases, leaving 10 bases between them. There are 14 residues in the CDR3. Germline CDR1 reads MRHNA; CDR2 reads SNTAGT. Here the CDR3 reads CASSDSSSRTEAFF. In nucleotides, the CDR3 is TGTGCCAGCAGTGACTCAAGCAGCAGAACTGAAGCTTTCTTT.

The chain carries TRBV6-5 and TRBJ1-6, with D uncertain. Trimming pared 2 bases from V and 9 bases from J, leaving 14 bases between. The length of the CDR3 is 15 residues. Germline V gene sequence: CDR1 MNHEY, CDR2 SVGAGI. The DNA of the CDR3 is TGTGCCAGCAGTTACCGGGCCGGTTCAATTTCACCCCTCCACTTT. This codes for CASSYRAGSISPLHF.

The chain has TRBV14 and TRBJ2-3; no reliable D call. The CDR3 is 14 residues long. Trimming left V 1 base short and J 5 bases short, with 10 bases between. Germline lookup yields CDR1 SGHDN and CDR2 FVKESK. This CDR3 is CASSQVQIRDTQYF. In DNA, the CDR3 is TGTGCCAGCAGCCAAGTCCAGATTCGAGATACGCAGTATTTT.

The chain couples TRBV12-3 or TRBV12-4 to TRBJ2-6; no clear D. Deletions cut 1 base from V and 4 bases from J, with 2 bases between. This CDR3 region has 13 residues. The CDR3 is CASSLGGANVLTF. DNA for the CDR3: TGTGCCAGCAGTTTAGGAGGGGCCAACGTCCTGACTTTC.

The V and J genes are TRBV4-1 and TRBJ1-2; D is perhaps TRBD1 (5 bases). The CDR3 length is 14 residues. Germline V gene data show CDR1 as MGHRA and CDR2 as YSYEKL. V was trimmed by 1 base and J by 4 bases, leaving 10 bases between them. The CDR3 sequence: CASSQGQYGYGYTF. As DNA, the CDR3 is TGCGCCAGCAGCCAAGGACAGTACGGCTATGGCTACACCTTC.

V is TRBV27 and J is TRBJ2-2; D may be TRBD1 (6 bases). The CDR3 runs 15 residues. Trimming stripped 5 bases from V and 4 bases from J, with 14 bases between. Looked up from germline, CDR1 is MNHEY and CDR2 is SMNVEV (reference sequence). The CDR3 DNA reads as TGTGCCAGCAGTAAAGGGGGATGGGTCACCGGGGAGCTGTTTTTT. Translating it yields CASSKGGWVTGELFF.

The genes are TRBV7-3 and TRBJ1-5, with no clear D. This CDR3 is built from 12 residues. Germline V gene lookup returns CDR1 SGHTA and CDR2 FQGTGA. V was trimmed by 4 bases and J by 11 bases, leaving 12 bases between them. The CDR3: CASSSYLGAQHF. Written as DNA, the CDR3 is TGTGCCAGCAGCTCCTATCTCGGGGCCCAGCATTTT.

The gene calls are TRBV24-1 and TRBJ2-3; no definite D call. The CDR3 consists of 12 residues. The germline gives CDR1 KGHDR, CDR2 SFDVKD. The V and J ends lost 4 bases and 8 bases respectively, with 9 bases between them. As DNA, the CDR3 is TGTGCCACCAGTGACCCGCCGGGTACGCAGTATTTT. This codes for CATSDPPGTQYF.

V gene TRBV5-8 combines with J gene TRBJ2-5; D might be TRBD1 (5 bases). V was clipped by 5 bases and J by 2 bases, with 16 bases between them. The CDR3 contains 15 residues. CDR1 and CDR2 (germline): SGHTS, YDEGEE. The CDR3 region has the DNA TGTGCCAGCAGGGTGGGGCTCGGATCTCAAGAGACCCAGTACTTC. Protein sequence: CASRVGLGSQETQYF.

A few counts support this clone. The chain links TRBV30 to TRBJ1-1, with TRBD1 matching over 11 bases. Germline assignment: CDR1 GTSNPN and CDR2 SVGIG (reference sequence). Trimming removed 2 bases from V and 5 bases from J; junction bases left unmatched: 13. The CDR3 runs to 17 residues. CDR3 region: CAWSILGQGAGRTEAFF. The CDR3 region has the DNA TGTGCCTGGAGTATACTAGGACAGGGGGCAGGGAGGACTGAAGCTTTCTTT.

The chain recombines TRBV6-5 with TRBJ1-2; 11 bases are shared with TRBD1. Germline-derived CDR1 and CDR2 are MNHEY and SVGAGI. With 6 bases clipped from V and 6 bases from J, the junction kept 6 bases outside the gene matches. The CDR3 is made up of 14 amino acids. Written as DNA, the CDR3 is TGTGCCAGCAGCCGTGGACAGGGGGCGCATGGCTACACCTTC. It codes for CASSRGQGAHGYTF.

Written as DNA, the CDR3 is TGTGCCACCAGCTCGGGCCCTCCTTTCCAAGAGACCCAGTACTTC. Translating it yields CATSSGPPFQETQYF. The chain joins TRBV24-1 to TRBJ2-5; no definite D call. This CDR3 has 15 amino acids. V lost 7 bases and J 1 base, leaving 15 bases between the germline ends. The germline CDR1 and CDR2 sequences are KGHDR and SFDVKD.

The chain's CDR3 is CASTKGTLGEKLFF. The CDR3 bases are TGTGCCAGCACAAAGGGGACATTAGGAGAAAAACTGTTTTTT. The chain couples TRBV19 to TRBJ1-4; D perhaps matches TRBD1 (6 bases). V lost 9 bases and J 8 bases, leaving 19 bases between the germline ends. The CDR3 contains 14 residues. Germline CDR1 reads LNHDA; CDR2 reads SQIVND (reference sequence).

The chain has TRBV6-5 and TRBJ1-2; TRBD1 might be the D (6 bases). V was trimmed by 6 bases and J by 2 bases, leaving 13 bases between them. Germline loops: CDR1 MNHEY, CDR2 SVGAGI. The CDR3 covers 14 residues. The CDR3 nucleotides are TGTGCCAGCAGGAGAATACAGGGAAACTATGGCTACACCTTC. It specifies CASRRIQGNYGYTF.

This clone was detected only a few times. The chain combines TRBV2 with TRBJ1-5; 12 bases map to TRBD1. The CDR3 extends over 14 amino acids. Germline lookup yields CDR1 SNHLY and CDR2 FYNNEI. J was trimmed by 7 bases and V by 4 bases; bases with no gene match: 2. The CDR3 nucleotides are TGTGCCAGCAGTGTGGGGACAGGGGGCCAGCCCCAGCATTTT. It codes for CASSVGTGGQPQHF.

The rearrangement joins TRBV6-4 to TRBJ2-1; D may be TRBD1 or TRBD2 (5 bases each). Germline V lookup: CDR1 MRHNA, CDR2 SNTAGT. V gave up 10 bases and J gave up 2 bases, with 24 bases separating them. The CDR3 loop spans 17 amino acids. CDR3 DNA: TGTGCCATCCCGAGGGCAGAGGGACCGATTGCCTACAATGAGCAGTTCTTC. This codes for CAIPRAEGPIAYNEQFF.

This clone was detected once. This chain connects TRBV18 to TRBJ1-1; TRBD1 aligns across 7 bases. The germline V gene encodes CDR1 KGHSH and CDR2 LQKENI. J lost 7 bases, V lost 2 bases, and 13 bases had no gene match. The CDR3 is made up of 16 amino acids. In nucleotides, the CDR3 is TGTGCCAGCTCACCAATTCCGGGACAGCGATACAGTGAAGCTTTCTTT. It encodes CASSPIPGQRYSEAFF.